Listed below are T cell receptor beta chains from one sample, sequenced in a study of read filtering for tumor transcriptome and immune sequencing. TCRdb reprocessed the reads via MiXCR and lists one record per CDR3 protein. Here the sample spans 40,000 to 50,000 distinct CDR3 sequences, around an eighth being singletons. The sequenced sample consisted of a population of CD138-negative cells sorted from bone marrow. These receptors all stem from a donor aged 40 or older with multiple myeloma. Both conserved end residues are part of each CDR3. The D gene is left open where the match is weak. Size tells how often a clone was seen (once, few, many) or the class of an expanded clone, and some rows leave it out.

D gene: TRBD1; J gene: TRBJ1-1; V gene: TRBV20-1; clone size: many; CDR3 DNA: TGCAGTGCTAGAGAGGGACAGGGGAATATGAACACTGAAGCTTTCTTT; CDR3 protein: CSAREGQGNMNTEAFF
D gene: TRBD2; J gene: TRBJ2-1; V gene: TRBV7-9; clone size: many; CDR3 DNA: TGTGCCAGCACCCCTTTGGCTAGCGGCACTGAGCAGTTCTTC; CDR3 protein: CASTPLASGTEQFF
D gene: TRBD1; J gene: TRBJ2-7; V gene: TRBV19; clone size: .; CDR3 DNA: TGTGCCACCCGACCGGGACAGGGGGGGCACTACGAGCAGTACTTC; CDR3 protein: CATRPGQGGHYEQYF
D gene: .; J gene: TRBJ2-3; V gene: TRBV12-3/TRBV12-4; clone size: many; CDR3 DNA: TGTGCCAGCAGACGAATAAGCACAGATACGCAGTATTTT; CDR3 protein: CASRRISTDTQYF
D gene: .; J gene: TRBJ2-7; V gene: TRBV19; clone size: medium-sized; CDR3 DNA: TGTGCCAGTAGTATCAAGGTCAGCTACGAGCAGTACTTC; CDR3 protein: CASSIKVSYEQYF
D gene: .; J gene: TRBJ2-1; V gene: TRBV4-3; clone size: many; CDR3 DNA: TGCGCCAGCAGCCAAGTTAGGGGGTCCTACAATGAGCAGTTCTTC; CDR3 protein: CASSQVRGSYNEQFF
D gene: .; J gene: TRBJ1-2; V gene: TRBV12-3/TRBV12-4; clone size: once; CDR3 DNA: TGTGCCCGCCGCGGCGGTATAGAGGTTTTCGATGGCTACACCTTC; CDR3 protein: CARRGGIEVFDGYTF
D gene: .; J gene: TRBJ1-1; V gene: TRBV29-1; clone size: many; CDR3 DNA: TGCAGCGTAGCTATCCCAGGGAACACTGAAGCTTTCTTT; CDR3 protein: CSVAIPGNTEAFF
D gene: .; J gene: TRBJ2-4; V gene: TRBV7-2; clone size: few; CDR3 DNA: TGTGCCAGCAGCTTAGATAAGGGTCGCATTCAGTACTTC; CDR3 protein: CASSLDKGRIQYF
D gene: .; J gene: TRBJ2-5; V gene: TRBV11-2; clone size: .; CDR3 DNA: TGTGCCAGCAGCTTAGGGCAGCCACTCCAAGAGACCCAGTACTTC; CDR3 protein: CASSLGQPLQETQYF
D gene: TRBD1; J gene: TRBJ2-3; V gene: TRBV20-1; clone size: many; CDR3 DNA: TGCAGTGACATACAGGGGGCGAGCACAGATACGCAGTATTTT; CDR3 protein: CSDIQGASTDTQYF
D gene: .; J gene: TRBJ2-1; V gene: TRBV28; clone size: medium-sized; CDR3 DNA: TGTGCCAGCAGCTTAAGAGGCTCCTACAATGAGCAGTTCTTC; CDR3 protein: CASSLRGSYNEQFF
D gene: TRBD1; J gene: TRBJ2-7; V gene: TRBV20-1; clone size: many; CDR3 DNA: TGCAGTGCGACAAAGGACAGGGGCTTACTCGAGCAGTACTTC; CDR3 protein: CSATKDRGLLEQYF
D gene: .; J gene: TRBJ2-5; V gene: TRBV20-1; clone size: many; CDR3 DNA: TGCAGTGCTACGAACACAGGCAAAGAGACCCAGTACTTC; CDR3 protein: CSATNTGKETQYF
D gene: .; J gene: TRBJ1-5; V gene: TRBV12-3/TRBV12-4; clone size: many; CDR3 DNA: TGTGCCAGCAGTACCCGTGGGGATCAGCCCCAGCATTTT; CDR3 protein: CASSTRGDQPQHF
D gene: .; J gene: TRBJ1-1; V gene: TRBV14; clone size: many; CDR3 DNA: TGTGCCAGCAGCCCCCGAGGCTGGAACACTGAAGCTTTCTTT; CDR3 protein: CASSPRGWNTEAFF
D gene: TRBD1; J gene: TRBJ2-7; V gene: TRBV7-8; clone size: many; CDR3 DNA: TGTGCCAGCAGCCATGGACAGGGGGCGGGTAGGCTGTCCTACGAGCAGTACTTC; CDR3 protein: CASSHGQGAGRLSYEQYF
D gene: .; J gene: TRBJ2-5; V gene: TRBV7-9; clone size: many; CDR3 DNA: TGTGCCAGCAGGGGTGTACAAGAGACCCAGTACTTC; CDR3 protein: CASRGVQETQYF
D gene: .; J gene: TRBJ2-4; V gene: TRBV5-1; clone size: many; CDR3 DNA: TGCGCCAGCAGCTTGGACGGGTCCAAAAACATTCAGTACTTC; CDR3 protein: CASSLDGSKNIQYF
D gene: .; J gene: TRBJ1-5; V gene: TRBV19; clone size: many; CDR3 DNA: TGTGCCAGTGGCTGGAGCAATCAGCCCCAGCATTTT; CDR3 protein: CASGWSNQPQHF
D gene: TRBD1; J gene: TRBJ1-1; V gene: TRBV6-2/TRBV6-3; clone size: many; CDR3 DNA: TGTGCCAGCAGTTACATCGACAGGGGGCAAAAAGCTTTCTTT; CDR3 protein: CASSYIDRGQKAFF
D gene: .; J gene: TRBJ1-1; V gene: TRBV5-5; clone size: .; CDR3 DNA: TGTGCCAGCAGCTTGGACAGGGACACTGAAGCTTTCTTT; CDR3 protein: CASSLDRDTEAFF
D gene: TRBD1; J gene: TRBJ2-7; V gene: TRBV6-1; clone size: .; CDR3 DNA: TGTGCCAGCAGTCGCGGACAGGGCTACGAGCAGTACTTC; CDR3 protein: CASSRGQGYEQYF
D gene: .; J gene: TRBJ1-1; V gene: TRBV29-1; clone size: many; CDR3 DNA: TGCAGCGCTGTACAGGAGTTCACTGAAGCTTTCTTT; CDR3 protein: CSAVQEFTEAFF
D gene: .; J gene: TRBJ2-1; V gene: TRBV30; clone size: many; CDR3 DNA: TGTGCCTGGACCCCAGTGAGAAGCTCCTACAATGAGCAGTTCTTC; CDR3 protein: CAWTPVRSSYNEQFF
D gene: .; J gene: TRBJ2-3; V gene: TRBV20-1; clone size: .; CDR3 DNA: TGCAGTACCGAAACCACAGATACGCAGTATTTT; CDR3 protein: CSTETTDTQYF
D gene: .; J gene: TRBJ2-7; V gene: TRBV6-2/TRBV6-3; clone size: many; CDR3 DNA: TGTGCCAGCAGTTACGCAGTGGAGGGGCCCAAATTCTACGAGCAGTACTTC; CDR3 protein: CASSYAVEGPKFYEQYF
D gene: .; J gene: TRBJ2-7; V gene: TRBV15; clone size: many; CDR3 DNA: TGTGCCACCAGCCGTGGGAGCTCCTACGAGCAGTACTTC; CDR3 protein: CATSRGSSYEQYF
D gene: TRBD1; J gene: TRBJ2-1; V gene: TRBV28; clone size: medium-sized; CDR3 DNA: TGTGCCAGCAGTCCTCGGGGCAGGGGGTTTTCCTACAATGAGCAGTTCTTC; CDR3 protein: CASSPRGRGFSYNEQFF
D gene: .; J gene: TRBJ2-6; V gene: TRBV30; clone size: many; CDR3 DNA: TGTGCCTGGAGTAGGACCAGGGGCCCCACTGGGGCCAACGTCCTGACTTTC; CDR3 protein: CAWSRTRGPTGANVLTF
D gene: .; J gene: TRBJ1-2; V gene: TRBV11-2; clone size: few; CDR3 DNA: TGTGCCAGCAGCTTATTCTCCAGGGCTGATGGCTACACCTTC; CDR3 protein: CASSLFSRADGYTF
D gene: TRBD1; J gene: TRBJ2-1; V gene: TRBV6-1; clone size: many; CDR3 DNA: TGTGCCAGCAGTCCGGGACAGTCTGCCTACAGTGAGCAGTTCTTC; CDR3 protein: CASSPGQSAYSEQFF
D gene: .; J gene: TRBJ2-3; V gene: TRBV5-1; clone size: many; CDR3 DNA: TGCGCCAGCAGCTTGGTTGCAGGGACAGATACGCAGTATTTT; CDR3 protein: CASSLVAGTDTQYF
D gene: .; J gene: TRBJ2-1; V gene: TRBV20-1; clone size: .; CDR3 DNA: TGCAGTGCTCCGATCGGAGGTGAGCAGTTCTTC; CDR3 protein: CSAPIGGEQFF
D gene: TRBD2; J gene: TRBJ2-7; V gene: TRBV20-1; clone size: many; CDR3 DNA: TGCAGTGCTTGCAGACTAGCGGGACCCTACGAGCAGTACTTC; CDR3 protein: CSACRLAGPYEQYF
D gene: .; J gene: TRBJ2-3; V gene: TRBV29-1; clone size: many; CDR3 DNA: TGCAGCGTTGCAGAGGACACAGATACGCAGTATTTT; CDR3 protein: CSVAEDTDTQYF
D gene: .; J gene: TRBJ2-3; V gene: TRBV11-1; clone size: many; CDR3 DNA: TGTGCCAGCAGCTACGGTGGCGTCGGGAGCACGCAGTATTTT; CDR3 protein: CASSYGGVGSTQYF